Below, one T cell receptor beta chain is given with its context. The antigen remains unidentified. A junction end diverges from the germline sequence, so it may reflect a read error. The sample comes from a study of glioma-infiltrating T cells. TCR alpha and beta CDR3 regions were amplified from RNA using iRepertoire nested multiplex PCR. For one-step reverse transcription and amplification, 100-400 ng of tissue mRNA or PBMC total RNA was used. TCRdb redid the calling of the multiplex PCR reads with MiXCR, one entry per CDR3 protein. The sample lists some 180,000 distinct CDR3 sequences, around 30% occurring once. The CDR3 loop spans 12 amino acids. Germline CDR1 is DFQATT and CDR2 is SNEGSKA (reference sequence). Findings and caveats of the study: Only very few CDR3 sequences appeared in both tissue and blood. Above-expected tissue-blood divergence occurred in all gliomas, most in low-grade ones.

This clonotype originated in a human donor with low-grade glioma or glioblastoma, undergoing nonglioma brain surgery, or in good health (not recorded which). The rearrangement links TRBV20-1 to TRBJ2-5, with D tentatively TRBD1 (5 bases). Sequencing used glioma tissue, nonneoplastic brain tissue, or PBMCs (not recorded which). The CDR3 loop is CSATGKAETQYF. In DNA form, the CDR3 reads TGCAGCGCTACAGGAAAGGCAGAGACCCAGTACTTC.